The 5 T cell receptor beta chains given below trace back to one sample, sequenced in a study of graft-versus-host responses after intestinal transplantation. TCRdb keeps only in-frame clones here, not all; method: immunoSEQ multiplex PCR. The sample holds 3,000 to 4,000 clones, less than 95% seen once. Sequenced here: PBMCs, sampled 11 days after intestinal transplantation. The receptors were gathered from a human patient who received an intestinal transplant, so some T cells may come from the graft donor.

The chain is built from TRBV5-1 and TRBJ1-1; D not resolved. Trimming left V 4 bases short and J 2 bases short, with 9 bases between. CDR1 is SGHRS and CDR2 is YFSETQ in the germline V gene. The CDR3 has 13 residues. The DNA for the CDR3 is TGCGCCAGCAGCCCGACACAAAACACTGAAGCTTTCTTT. Protein sequence: CASSPTQNTEAFF.

The chain recombines TRBV11-3 with TRBJ2-1; 7 nucleotides align to TRBD2. The CDR3 is 16 residues long. V gave up 0 bases and J gave up 7 bases; unmatched junction bases: 9. Germline CDR1 SGHNT, CDR2 YENEEA. In DNA, the CDR3 is TGTGCCAGCAGCTTAGATGTTGGGGAGGGGACGAATGAGCAGTTCTTC. It codes for CASSLDVGEGTNEQFF.

The chain uses TRBV30 and TRBJ1-2; D may be TRBD1 (6 bases). Trimming took off 3 bases at V and 4 bases at J, with 15 bases between the two ends. The germline V gene has CDR1 GTSNPN and CDR2 SVGIG (reference sequence). This CDR3 region has 14 residues. CDR3 nucleotide sequence: TGTGCCTGGAGCCTAGGGCAGGGGTCCTATGGCTACACCTTC. Protein: CAWSLGQGSYGYTF.

This clone was observed a single time. J is TRBJ2-1 and V is TRBV7-3; 11 bases are shared with TRBD2. The CDR3 runs 15 residues. Germline loops: CDR1 SGHTA, CDR2 FQGTGA. Germline trimming cut 5 bases from V and 2 bases from J; bases unmatched to any gene: 2. As DNA, the CDR3 is TGTGCCAGCAGCCTACTAGCGGGAGCCTACAATGAGCAGTTCTTC. Encoded protein: CASSLLAGAYNEQFF.

V gene TRBV9 combines with J gene TRBJ2-1; TRBD2 aligns across 7 bases. Losses at the gene ends were 0 bases for V and 0 bases for J; bases not matched to a gene: 9. This CDR3 region has 18 residues. CDR1 is SGDLS and CDR2 is YYNGEE in the germline V gene. CDR3 nucleotide sequence: TGTGCCAGCAGCGTAGCCCCTCTAGCGGCAAGCTCCTACAATGAGCAGTTCTTC. Its translation: CASSVAPLAASSYNEQFF. The full variable domain, its missing parts supplied by reference TRBV9 and TRBJ2-1, is DSGVTQTPKHLITATGQRVTLRCSPRSGDLSVYWYQQSLDQGLQFLIQYYNGEERAKGNILERFSAQQFPDLHSELNLSSLELGDSALYFCASSVAPLAASSYNEQFFGPGTRLTVL.